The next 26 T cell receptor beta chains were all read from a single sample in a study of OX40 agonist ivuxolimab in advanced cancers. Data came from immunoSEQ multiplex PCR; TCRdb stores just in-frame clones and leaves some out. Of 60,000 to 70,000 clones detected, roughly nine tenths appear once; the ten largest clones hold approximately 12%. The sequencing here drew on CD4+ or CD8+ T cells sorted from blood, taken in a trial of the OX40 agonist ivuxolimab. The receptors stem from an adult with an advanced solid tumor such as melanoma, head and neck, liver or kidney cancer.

The CDR3 DNA reads as TGTGCCACCGCCGCCGGGGGCTCCTACGAGCAGTACTTC. Its protein product is CATAAGGSYEQYF. The chain carries TRBV10-3 and TRBJ2-7; weak D call: TRBD2 (6 bases). The V gene's germline CDR1 is ENHRY and CDR2 SYGVKD. The CDR3 length is 13 residues. V lost 10 bases, J lost 0 bases, and 13 bases lay in between.

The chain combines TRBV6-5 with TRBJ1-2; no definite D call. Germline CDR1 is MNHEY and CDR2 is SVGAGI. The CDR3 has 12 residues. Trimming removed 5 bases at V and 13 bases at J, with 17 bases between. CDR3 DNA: TGTGCCAGCAGTGACGGGCCTTCAGAAGGCACCTTC. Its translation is CASSDGPSEGTF.

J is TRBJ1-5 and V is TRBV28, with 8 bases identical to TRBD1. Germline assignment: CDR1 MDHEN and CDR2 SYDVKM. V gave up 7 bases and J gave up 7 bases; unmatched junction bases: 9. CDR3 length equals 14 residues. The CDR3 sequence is CASKRQGIWQPQHF. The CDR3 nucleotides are TGTGCCAGCAAAAGACAGGGGATCTGGCAGCCCCAGCATTTT.

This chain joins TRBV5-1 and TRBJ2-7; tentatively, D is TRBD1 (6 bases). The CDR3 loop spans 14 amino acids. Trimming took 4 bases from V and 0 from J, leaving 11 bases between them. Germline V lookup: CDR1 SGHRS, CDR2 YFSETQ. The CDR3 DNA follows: TGCGCCAGCAGCCCAGGGACAAACTCCTACGAGCAGTACTTC. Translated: CASSPGTNSYEQYF.

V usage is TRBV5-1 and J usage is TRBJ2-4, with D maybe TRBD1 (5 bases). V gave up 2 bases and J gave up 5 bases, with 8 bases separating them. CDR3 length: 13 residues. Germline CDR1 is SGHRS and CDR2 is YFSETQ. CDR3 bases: TGCGCCAGCAGCTTTCCGACAGAAAACATTCAGTACTTC. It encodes CASSFPTENIQYF.

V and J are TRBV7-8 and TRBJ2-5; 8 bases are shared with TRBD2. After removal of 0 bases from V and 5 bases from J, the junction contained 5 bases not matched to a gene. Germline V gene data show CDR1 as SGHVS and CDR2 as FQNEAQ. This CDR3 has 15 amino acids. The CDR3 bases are TGTGCCAGCAGCTTAGCGATCGGCGGGGGGGAGACCCAGTACTTC. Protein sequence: CASSLAIGGGETQYF.

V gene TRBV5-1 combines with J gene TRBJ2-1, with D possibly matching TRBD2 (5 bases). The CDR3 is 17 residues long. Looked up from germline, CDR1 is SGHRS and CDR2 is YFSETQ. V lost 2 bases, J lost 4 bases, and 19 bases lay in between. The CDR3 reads CASSFVGGRTQYNEQFF. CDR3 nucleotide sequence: TGCGCCAGCAGCTTTGTTGGAGGCCGTACACAGTACAATGAGCAGTTCTTC.

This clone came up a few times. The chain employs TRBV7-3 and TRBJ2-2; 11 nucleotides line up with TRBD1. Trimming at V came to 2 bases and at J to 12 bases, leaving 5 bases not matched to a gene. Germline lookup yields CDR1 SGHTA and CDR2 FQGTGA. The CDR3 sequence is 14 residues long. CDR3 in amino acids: CASSLGTGGPQLFF. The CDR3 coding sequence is TGTGCCAGCAGCTTAGGGACAGGGGGTCCTCAGCTGTTTTTT.

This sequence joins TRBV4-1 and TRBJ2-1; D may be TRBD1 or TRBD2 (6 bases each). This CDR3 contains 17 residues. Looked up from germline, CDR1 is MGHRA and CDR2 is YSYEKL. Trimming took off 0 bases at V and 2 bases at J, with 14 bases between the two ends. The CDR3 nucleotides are TGCGCCAGCAGCCAAGAACAGGCGGGACAAGCCTACAATGAGCAGTTCTTC. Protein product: CASSQEQAGQAYNEQFF.

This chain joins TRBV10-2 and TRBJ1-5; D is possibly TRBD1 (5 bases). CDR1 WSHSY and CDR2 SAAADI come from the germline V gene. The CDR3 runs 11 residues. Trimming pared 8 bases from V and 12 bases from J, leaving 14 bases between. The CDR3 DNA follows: TGCGCCAGCCAGGAAGGACACTTCCAGCATTTT. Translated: CASQEGHFQHF.

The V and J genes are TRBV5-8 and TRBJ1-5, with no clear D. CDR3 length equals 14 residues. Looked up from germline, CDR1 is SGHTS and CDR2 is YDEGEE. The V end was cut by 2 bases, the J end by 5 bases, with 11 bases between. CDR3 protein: CASSLFSSDQPQHF. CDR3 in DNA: TGTGCCAGCAGCTTATTTAGTAGTGATCAGCCCCAGCATTTT.

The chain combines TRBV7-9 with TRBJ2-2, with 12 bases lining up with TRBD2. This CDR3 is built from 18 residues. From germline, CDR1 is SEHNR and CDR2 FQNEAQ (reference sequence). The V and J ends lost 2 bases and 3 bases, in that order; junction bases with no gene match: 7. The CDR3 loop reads CASSLLRLAGVDTGELFF. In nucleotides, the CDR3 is TGTGCCAGCAGCTTACTCAGACTAGCGGGAGTCGACACCGGGGAGCTGTTTTTT.

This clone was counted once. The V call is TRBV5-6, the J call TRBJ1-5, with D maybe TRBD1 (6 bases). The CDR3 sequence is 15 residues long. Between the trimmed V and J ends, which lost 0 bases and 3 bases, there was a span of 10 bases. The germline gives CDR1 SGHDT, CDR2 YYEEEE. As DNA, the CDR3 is TGTGCCAGCAGCTTGGGAACAGGGAACAATCAGCCCCAGCATTTT. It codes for CASSLGTGNNQPQHF.

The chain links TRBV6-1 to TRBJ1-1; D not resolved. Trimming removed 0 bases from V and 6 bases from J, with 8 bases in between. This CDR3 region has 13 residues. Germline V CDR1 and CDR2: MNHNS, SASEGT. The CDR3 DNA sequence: TGTGCCAGCAGTGAAGCCCTATTGCCTGAAGCTTTCTTT. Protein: CASSEALLPEAFF.

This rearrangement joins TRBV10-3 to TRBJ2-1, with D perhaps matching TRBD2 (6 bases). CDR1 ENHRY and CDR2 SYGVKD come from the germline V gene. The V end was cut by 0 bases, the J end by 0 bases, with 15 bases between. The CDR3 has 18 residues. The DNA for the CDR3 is TGTGCCATCAGTGAGTCGAGTCGGGGAGGTGGCTCCTACAATGAGCAGTTCTTC. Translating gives CAISESSRGGGSYNEQFF.

The CDR3 protein is CASSQAAGGHGYTF. CDR3 coding DNA: TGTGCCAGCAGCCAAGCTGCGGGAGGGCATGGCTACACCTTC. The rearrangement links TRBV14 to TRBJ1-2; no firm D call. V was pared by 1 base and J by 6 bases, with 12 bases between. The germline gives CDR1 SGHDN, CDR2 FVKESK. This CDR3 is 14 amino acids long.

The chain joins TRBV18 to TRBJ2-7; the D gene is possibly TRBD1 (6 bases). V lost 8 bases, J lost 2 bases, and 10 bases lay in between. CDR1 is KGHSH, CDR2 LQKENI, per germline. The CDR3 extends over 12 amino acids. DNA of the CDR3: TGTGCCAGCGAGGGACAAACCTACGAGCAGTACTTC. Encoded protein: CASEGQTYEQYF. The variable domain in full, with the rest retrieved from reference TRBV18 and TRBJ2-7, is NAGVMQNPRHLVRRRGQEARLRCSPMKGHSHVYWYRQLPEEGLKFMVYLQKENIIDESGMPKERFSAEFPKEGPSILRIQQVVRGDSAAYFCASEGQTYEQYFGPGTRLTVT.

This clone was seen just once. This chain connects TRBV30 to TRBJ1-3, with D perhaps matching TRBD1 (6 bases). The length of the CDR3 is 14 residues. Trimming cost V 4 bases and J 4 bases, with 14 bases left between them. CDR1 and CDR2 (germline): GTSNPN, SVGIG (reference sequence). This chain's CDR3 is CAWTPGAGGNTIYF. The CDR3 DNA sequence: TGTGCCTGGACGCCAGGGGCAGGCGGAAACACCATATATTTT. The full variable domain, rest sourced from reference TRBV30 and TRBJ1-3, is SQTIHQWPATLVQPVGSPLSLECTVEGTSNPNLYWYRQAAGRGLQLLFYSVGIGQISSEVPQNLSASRPQDRQFILSSKKLLLSDSGFYLCAWTPGAGGNTIYFGEGSWLTVV.

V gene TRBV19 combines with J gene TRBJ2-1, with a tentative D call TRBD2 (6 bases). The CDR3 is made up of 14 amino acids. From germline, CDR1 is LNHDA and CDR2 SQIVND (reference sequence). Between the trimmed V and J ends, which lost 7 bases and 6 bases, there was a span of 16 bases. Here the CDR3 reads CASTDGGYGNEQFF. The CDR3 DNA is TGTGCCAGTACCGACGGGGGTTACGGCAATGAGCAGTTCTTC.

In DNA, the CDR3 is TGTGCCAGCAGTGACGGCCAGGGGGATGGCTATGGCTACACCTTC. It codes for CASSDGQGDGYGYTF. This chain uses TRBV6-4 with TRBJ1-2; 7 nucleotides align to TRBD1. The CDR3 has 15 residues. Germline assignment: CDR1 MRHNA and CDR2 SNTAGT. Trimming took 2 bases from V and 4 from J; bases not matched to a gene: 7.

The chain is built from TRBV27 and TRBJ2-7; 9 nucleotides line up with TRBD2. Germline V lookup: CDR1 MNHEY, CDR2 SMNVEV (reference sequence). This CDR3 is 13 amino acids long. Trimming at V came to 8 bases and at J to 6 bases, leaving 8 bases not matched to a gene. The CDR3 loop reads CASRAGGLGEQYF. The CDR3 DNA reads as TGTGCCAGCCGAGCGGGAGGCTTAGGCGAGCAGTACTTC.

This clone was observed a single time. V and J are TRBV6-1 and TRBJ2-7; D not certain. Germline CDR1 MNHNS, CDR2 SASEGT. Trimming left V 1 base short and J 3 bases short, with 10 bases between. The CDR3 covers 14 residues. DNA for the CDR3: TGTGCCAGCAGTGAAGAGGTCGTAATCTACGAGCAGTACTTC. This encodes CASSEEVVIYEQYF.

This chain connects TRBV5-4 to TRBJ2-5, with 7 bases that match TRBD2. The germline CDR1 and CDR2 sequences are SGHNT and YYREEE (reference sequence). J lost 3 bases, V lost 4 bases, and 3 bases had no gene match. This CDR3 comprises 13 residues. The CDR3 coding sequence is TGTGCCAGCAGCGGGGACTATGAAGAGACCCAGTACTTC. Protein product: CASSGDYEETQYF.

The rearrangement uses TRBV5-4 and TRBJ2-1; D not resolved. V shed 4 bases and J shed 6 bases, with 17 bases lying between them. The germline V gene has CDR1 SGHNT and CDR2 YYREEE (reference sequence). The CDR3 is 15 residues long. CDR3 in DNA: TGTGCCAGCAGCCCCGAGGAAACGGTAGGCAATGAGCAGTTCTTC. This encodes CASSPEETVGNEQFF.

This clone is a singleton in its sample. For the CDR3, the DNA is TGTGCCAGCAGCATAGGGAGCCCCGGGGAGCTGTTTTTT. Protein sequence: CASSIGSPGELFF. The chain combines TRBV9 with TRBJ2-2, with D perhaps matching TRBD2 (5 bases). Trimming shortened V by 4 bases and J by 6 bases, and 10 bases separated the two germline ends. Germline loops: CDR1 SGDLS, CDR2 YYNGEE. This CDR3 has 13 amino acids.

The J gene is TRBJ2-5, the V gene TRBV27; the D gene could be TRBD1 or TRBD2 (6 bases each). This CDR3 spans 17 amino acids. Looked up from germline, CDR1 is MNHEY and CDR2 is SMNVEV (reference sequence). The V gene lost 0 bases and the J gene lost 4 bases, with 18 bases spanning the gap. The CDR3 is CASSLSGGRGFLETQYF. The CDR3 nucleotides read TGTGCCAGCAGTTTATCGGGGGGAAGGGGGTTCTTAGAGACCCAGTACTTC.